Each of the 17 T cell receptor beta chains below was sequenced from the same sample in a study of long-term antiretroviral therapy in people with HIV. It was version v3.0 of the immunoSEQ assay that was run at survey level. Clones were read by immunoSEQ multiplex PCR, and TCRdb kept only the in-frame ones, dropping some. The data hold roughly 30,000 clones, with 85% to 95% observed a single time. The starting material was unsorted PBMCs, obtained 5.3 years after starting antiretroviral therapy. The receptor set was obtained from a man aged 50-59 years with HIV.

The chain recombines TRBV7-3 with TRBJ2-3; possible D gene TRBD1, 6 bases. The CDR3 loop spans 18 amino acids. CDR1 and CDR2 (germline): SGHTA, FQGTGA. Trimming left V 0 bases short and J 0 bases short, with 16 bases between. CDR3 in amino acids: CASSLTSRQETSTDTQYF. CDR3 DNA sequence: TGTGCCAGCAGCTTAACATCTAGACAGGAGACTAGCACAGATACGCAGTATTTT.

The V and J genes are TRBV6-5 and TRBJ1-2; 7 positions agree with TRBD1. The germline V gene has CDR1 MNHEY and CDR2 SVGAGI. V dropped 5 bases and J dropped 7; count of bases not matched to a gene: 7. This CDR3 spans 13 amino acids. CDR3 nucleotide sequence: TGTGCCAGCAGTGACAAGGACAGGTTTGGCTACACCTTC. It codes for CASSDKDRFGYTF.

The chain is built from TRBV6-4 and TRBJ2-6, with no clear D. The V and J ends lost 3 bases and 1 base respectively, with 16 bases between them. The CDR3 consists of 18 residues. In germline, CDR1 is MRHNA, CDR2 SNTAGT. CDR3 in DNA: TGTGCCAGCAGTGAGGTTCGAACTCTAGTTTCTGGGGCCAACGTCCTGACTTTC. Amino acid sequence: CASSEVRTLVSGANVLTF.

The rearrangement uses TRBV27 and TRBJ1-6, with D uncertain. Deletions cut 6 bases from V and 10 bases from J, with 16 bases between. Per the germline V gene, CDR1 is MNHEY and CDR2 is SMNVEV (reference sequence). CDR3 length: 14 amino acids. Written as DNA, the CDR3 is TGTGCCAGCAGCCCGGGAGGGCCACCCTCACCCCTCCACTTT. As protein: CASSPGGPPSPLHF.

A remark on this clone: Just one base apart from a much larger clone, this may be a read error. V gene TRBV10-2 combines with J gene TRBJ2-6, with D perhaps matching TRBD2 (5 bases). V shed 4 bases and J shed 5 bases, with 12 bases lying between them. The CDR3 is made up of 15 amino acids. Germline loops: CDR1 WSHSY, CDR2 SAAADI. Here the CDR3 reads CASSGGVPRANVLTF. The CDR3 nucleotides are TGCGCCAGCAGTGGGGGAGTCCCTAGGGCCAACGTCCTGACTTTC.

The chain is built from TRBV7-2 and TRBJ2-1, with 9 bases aligning to TRBD2. The CDR3 sequence is 16 residues long. Germline trimming cut 1 base from V and 7 bases from J; bases unmatched to any gene: 8. Germline V lookup: CDR1 SGHTA, CDR2 FQGNSA. The chain's CDR3 is CASSLVGGGAINEQFF. The CDR3 DNA is TGTGCCAGCAGCTTAGTTGGCGGGGGGGCGATTAATGAGCAGTTCTTC.

The chain carries TRBV4-1 and TRBJ2-1; 10 positions agree with TRBD2. Germline V lookup: CDR1 MGHRA, CDR2 YSYEKL. This CDR3 is built from 16 residues. Trimming at V came to 0 bases and at J to 5 bases, leaving 4 bases not matched to a gene. The CDR3 protein is CASSQERLAGDNEQFF. In nucleotides, the CDR3 is TGCGCCAGCAGCCAAGAACGGCTAGCGGGGGACAATGAGCAGTTCTTC.

J is TRBJ2-7 and V is TRBV5-8; D remains unclear. The V gene lost 1 base and the J gene lost 7 bases, with 3 bases spanning the gap. This CDR3 has 10 amino acids. From germline, CDR1 is SGHTS and CDR2 YDEGEE. The CDR3 DNA reads as TGTGCCAGCAGCTTGCAAGAGCAGTACTTC. It specifies CASSLQEQYF.

The sample holds one count of this clone. The CDR3 is CAWNLDSYEQYF. In DNA form, the CDR3 reads TGTGCCTGGAACCTAGACTCCTACGAGCAGTACTTC. This sequence joins TRBV30 and TRBJ2-7; the D is unclear. The CDR3 length is 12 residues. V was trimmed by 4 bases and J by 0 bases, leaving 7 bases between them. CDR1 is GTSNPN, CDR2 SVGIG, per germline (reference sequence).

The J gene is TRBJ1-2, the V gene TRBV6-5; unclear D gene. Germline V gene sequence: CDR1 MNHEY, CDR2 SVGAGI. The CDR3 is 13 residues long. Deletions cut 5 bases from V and 8 bases from J, with 15 bases between. CDR3 in DNA: TGTGCCAGCAGTGAAGCCACAGTCTACGGCTACACCTTC. Translating it yields CASSEATVYGYTF.

The rearrangement links TRBV19 to TRBJ2-1; tentatively, D is TRBD1 or TRBD2 (5 bases each). CDR1 LNHDA and CDR2 SQIVND come from the germline V gene (reference sequence). There are 18 residues in the CDR3. The V and J ends lost 4 bases and 12 bases respectively, with 31 bases between them. This CDR3 reads CASSRGPLREGRSEGQFF. The CDR3 nucleotides are TGTGCCAGTAGTAGGGGACCCTTAAGGGAAGGGCGTTCCGAAGGGCAGTTCTTC.

The rearrangement uses TRBV20-1 and TRBJ2-1; D remains ambiguous. The germline V and J ends were trimmed by 3 bases and 8 bases, with 8 bases remaining between them. Germline CDR1 DFQATT, CDR2 SNEGSKA (reference sequence). The CDR3 loop spans 11 amino acids. The CDR3 loop reads CSASSGYEQFF. The CDR3 DNA reads as TGCAGTGCTAGTTCTGGGTATGAGCAGTTCTTC.

CDR3 protein: CASTQADMNTEAFF. The CDR3 nucleotides are TGCGCCAGCACGCAGGCAGACATGAACACTGAAGCTTTCTTT. The V gene is TRBV5-1, the J gene TRBJ1-1; D remains unclear. V was trimmed by 6 bases and J by 0 bases, leaving 12 bases between them. CDR1 and CDR2 from the germline V gene are SGHRS and YFSETQ. The CDR3 sequence is 14 residues long.

The chain links TRBV9 to TRBJ1-1; TRBD1 agrees at 9 bases. V was clipped by 4 bases and J by 0 bases; unmatched bases: 4. The CDR3 covers 15 residues. Germline values: CDR1 SGDLS, CDR2 YYNGEE. CDR3 amino acids: CASSLGQGLNTEAFF. The DNA of the CDR3 is TGTGCCAGCAGCCTCGGACAGGGGTTGAACACTGAAGCTTTCTTT.

This clone was recorded once. The chain couples TRBV5-1 to TRBJ1-2; 12 nucleotides match TRBD1. The germline V gene encodes CDR1 SGHRS and CDR2 YFSETQ. The trim removed 4 bases at V and 5 bases at J, leaving 9 bases unmatched. The CDR3 sequence is 16 residues long. DNA for the CDR3: TGCGCCAGCAGCGATGATCCGGGACAGGGGGCTTATGGCTACACCTTC. Amino acid sequence: CASSDDPGQGAYGYTF.

This chain joins TRBV28 and TRBJ1-2; tentatively, D is TRBD1 (6 bases). The CDR3 has 17 amino acids. Deletions cut 6 bases from V and 1 base from J, with 21 bases between. Germline-derived CDR1 and CDR2 are MDHEN and SYDVKM. CDR3 nucleotides: TGTGCCAGCAGCGTTCTTTTGGGGGCAGGGGTTAACTATGGCTACACCTTC. Amino acid sequence: CASSVLLGAGVNYGYTF.

V gene TRBV4-3 combines with J gene TRBJ2-2, with no clear D. Trimming removed 1 base at V and 5 bases at J, with 5 bases between. In germline, CDR1 is LGHNA, CDR2 YSLEER. The CDR3 sequence is 13 residues long. CDR3: CASSQAKTGELFF. The CDR3 region has the DNA TGCGCCAGCAGCCAAGCAAAGACCGGGGAGCTGTTTTTT.